Below are 24 T cell receptor beta chains sequenced from a single sample in a study of blood T cell repertoires in COVID-19. Clones were read by immunoSEQ multiplex PCR, and TCRdb kept only the in-frame ones, dropping some. Among 200,000 to 250,000 clones listed, 87% were seen once. Sequenced input: peripheral blood. Receptors were obtained from a woman between 18 and 29 years old who had recovered from COVID-19.

V usage is TRBV30 and J usage is TRBJ2-5; weak D call: TRBD1 (6 bases). Trimming took 2 bases from V and 5 from J, leaving 12 bases between them. The CDR3 extends over 13 amino acids. From germline, CDR1 is GTSNPN and CDR2 SVGIG (reference sequence). The CDR3 loop is CAWSPRGLETQYF. The DNA of the CDR3 is TGTGCCTGGAGTCCCAGGGGTCTCGAGACCCAGTACTTC.

This clone was observed a few times. V is TRBV3-1 (or the pseudogene TRBV3-2) and J is TRBJ1-5; tentatively, D is TRBD1 (5 bases). Trimming shortened V by 4 bases and J by 6 bases, and 16 bases separated the two germline ends. This CDR3 contains 15 residues. CDR1 is LGHDT, CDR2 YNNKEL, per germline (reference sequence). CDR3 sequence: CASSPGWEAGQPQHF. CDR3 DNA: TGTGCCAGCAGCCCAGGGTGGGAGGCCGGTCAGCCCCAGCATTTT.

This clone was counted only a few times. The genes are TRBV15 and TRBJ1-5; D possibly corresponds to TRBD1 (6 bases). This CDR3 has 14 residues. Germline CDR1 reads LNHNV; CDR2 reads YYDKDF (reference sequence). Trimming removed 2 bases at V and 4 bases at J, with 9 bases between. CDR3 nucleotide sequence: TGTGCCACCAGCAGAAACAGGGAAAATCAGCCCCAGCATTTT. It codes for CATSRNRENQPQHF.

V gene TRBV11-1 combines with J gene TRBJ1-1; no clear D gene. CDR3 length: 16 residues. V was clipped by 5 bases and J by 0 bases, with 16 bases between them. The germline CDR1 and CDR2 sequences are SGHAT and FQDESV (reference sequence). The CDR3 spells CASSLGLREMNTEAFF. The CDR3, as DNA: TGTGCCAGCAGCCTAGGGTTGAGGGAAATGAACACTGAAGCTTTCTTT.

This chain connects TRBV3-1 (or the pseudogene TRBV3-2) to TRBJ2-3; D is ambiguous. The CDR3 covers 13 residues. V was clipped by 1 base and J by 8 bases, with 10 bases between them. Germline CDR1 reads LGHDT; CDR2 reads YNNKEL (reference sequence). CDR3: CASSQAVSGTQYF. In nucleotides, the CDR3 is TGTGCCAGCAGCCAAGCGGTCTCGGGTACGCAGTATTTT.

The gene calls are TRBV20-1 and TRBJ2-3; TRBD2 matches 8 bases. Per the germline V gene, CDR1 is DFQATT and CDR2 is SNEGSKA (reference sequence). V shed 7 bases and J 4 bases; nucleotides not matched to a gene: 1. CDR3 size: 11 residues. The CDR3 sequence is CSGREADTQYF. CDR3 nucleotides: TGCAGTGGGCGGGAGGCAGATACGCAGTATTTT.

This clone appeared once. This chain links TRBV24-1 with TRBJ2-3, with TRBD1 identical over 7 bases. Germline V gene lookup returns CDR1 KGHDR and CDR2 SFDVKD. This CDR3 comprises 14 residues. With 5 bases clipped from V and 2 bases from J, the junction kept 3 bases outside the gene matches. The CDR3 nucleotides read TGTGCCACCAGTGGACAGGGATACACAGATACGCAGTATTTT. Amino acid sequence: CATSGQGYTDTQYF.

The rearrangement links TRBV10-3 to TRBJ2-6; tentative D call: TRBD1 (5 bases). The CDR3 contains 15 residues. V gave up 4 bases and J gave up 0 bases, with 7 bases separating them. CDR1 is ENHRY, CDR2 SYGVKD, per germline. CDR3 sequence reads: CAISVGASGANVLTF. The CDR3 DNA follows: TGTGCCATCAGTGTTGGGGCCTCTGGGGCCAACGTCCTGACTTTC.

The chain combines TRBV5-1 with TRBJ1-1; perhaps TRBD1 as D (5 bases). Trimming removed 4 bases at V and 0 bases at J, with 16 bases between. Germline-derived CDR1 and CDR2 are SGHRS and YFSETQ. The CDR3 is made up of 16 amino acids. The CDR3 is CASSPILQGMNTEAFF. DNA of the CDR3: TGCGCCAGCAGCCCAATCCTCCAGGGAATGAACACTGAAGCTTTCTTT.

The chain joins TRBV13 to TRBJ2-1; the match to TRBD2 covers 9 bases. From germline, CDR1 is PRHDT and CDR2 FYEKMQ (reference sequence). With 5 bases clipped from V and 6 bases from J, the junction kept 8 bases outside the gene matches. The CDR3 has 15 residues. As DNA, the CDR3 is TGTGCCAGCAGCCTTCGGGCGGGAGGGCGCAATGAGCAGTTCTTC. This codes for CASSLRAGGRNEQFF.

V is TRBV12-3 or TRBV12-4 and J is TRBJ1-2; the D is unclear. The ends were cut back, 5 bases at V and 3 bases at J, with 10 bases in the middle. The CDR3 sequence is 13 residues long. This CDR3 reads CASSPGNYYGYTF. The CDR3, as DNA: TGTGCCAGCAGTCCCGGGAATTACTATGGCTACACCTTC.

This chain connects TRBV10-2 to TRBJ2-7; a weak D match, TRBD1 (5 bases). The CDR3 has 14 amino acids. V was shortened by 2 bases and J by 5 bases, with 13 bases between the two germline ends. The germline CDR1 and CDR2 sequences are WSHSY and SAAADI. The CDR3 region is CASSEIQGVHEQYF. CDR3 coding DNA: TGCGCCAGCAGTGAGATTCAGGGTGTCCACGAGCAGTACTTC.

This rearrangement joins TRBV5-1 to TRBJ1-1; D unresolved. V gave up 2 bases and J gave up 7 bases, with 12 bases separating them. The CDR3 consists of 13 residues. Germline V gene sequence: CDR1 SGHRS, CDR2 YFSETQ. The CDR3 reads CASSFTGGGEAFF. As DNA, the CDR3 is TGCGCCAGCAGCTTCACCGGCGGCGGTGAAGCTTTCTTT.

The chain is built from TRBV19 and TRBJ1-5; TRBD1 matches 7 bases. J lost 0 bases, V lost 3 bases, and 5 bases had no gene match. Germline loops: CDR1 LNHDA, CDR2 SQIVND (reference sequence). The CDR3 extends over 16 amino acids. In nucleotides, the CDR3 is TGTGCCAGTAGTATTCCACAGGGGTATAGCAATCAGCCCCAGCATTTT. It codes for CASSIPQGYSNQPQHF.

The chain carries TRBV5-1 and TRBJ1-2, with D possibly being TRBD1 (6 bases). Trimming left V 2 bases short and J 6 bases short, with 14 bases between. The V gene's germline CDR1 is SGHRS and CDR2 YFSETQ. CDR3 size: 14 residues. The DNA for the CDR3 is TGCGCCAGCAGCTTAACTAGACAGGTGGATGGCTACACCTTC. This encodes CASSLTRQVDGYTF.

The V and J genes are TRBV27 and TRBJ1-1; unclear D gene. Germline-derived CDR1 and CDR2 are MNHEY and SMNVEV (reference sequence). This CDR3 has 14 amino acids. V lost 3 bases to trimming and J lost 0 bases, with 8 bases between them. CDR3 DNA: TGTGCCAGCAGTTTCAGTATCATGAACACTGAAGCTTTCTTT. It specifies CASSFSIMNTEAFF.

The CDR3 DNA reads as TGTGCCAGCACACGGGAGGACCGGCTGAACACTGAAGCTTTCTTT. Translated, it gives CASTREDRLNTEAFF. This chain connects TRBV7-9 to TRBJ1-1; D is uncertain. CDR3 size: 15 residues. The germline gives CDR1 SEHNR, CDR2 FQNEAQ (reference sequence). V lost 7 bases and J 0 bases, leaving 15 bases between the germline ends.

V usage is TRBV18 and J usage is TRBJ1-2; 7 nucleotides match TRBD1. J lost 8 bases, V lost 3 bases, and 6 bases had no gene match. The CDR3 extends over 13 amino acids. Germline-derived CDR1 and CDR2 are KGHSH and LQKENI. The CDR3 DNA follows: TGTGCCAGCTCACCGGGACAGCCGGGAGGCTACACCTTC. This gives the protein CASSPGQPGGYTF.

V and J are TRBV10-3 and TRBJ1-3; D gene uncertain. The CDR3 extends over 17 amino acids. CDR1 ENHRY and CDR2 SYGVKD come from the germline V gene. The V and J ends lost 0 bases and 0 bases respectively, with 12 bases between them. The CDR3 loop reads CAISESMAGLSGNTIYF. CDR3 DNA sequence: TGTGCCATCAGTGAGTCGATGGCAGGTCTCTCTGGAAACACCATATATTTT.

The chain uses TRBV3-1 (or the pseudogene TRBV3-2) and TRBJ2-7; 10 bases fit TRBD2. V shed 3 bases and J 9 bases; nucleotides not matched to a gene: 14. The germline V gene has CDR1 LGHDT and CDR2 YNNKEL (reference sequence). This CDR3 is 16 amino acids long. The CDR3 coding sequence is TGTGCCAGCAGCCAGGGCCCTAGCGGGAGTTTAATCGGGCAGTACTTC. Translated, it gives CASSQGPSGSLIGQYF.

V usage is TRBV7-2 and J usage is TRBJ2-2; no firm D call. The V and J ends lost 0 bases and 1 base respectively, with 6 bases between them. Germline V gene lookup returns CDR1 SGHTA and CDR2 FQGNSA. CDR3 size: 15 residues. The CDR3 bases are TGTGCCAGCAGCTTAGCGCGACAGAACACCGGGGAGCTGTTTTTT. Translating it yields CASSLARQNTGELFF.

This chain joins TRBV6-2 or TRBV6-3 and TRBJ2-1, with D uncertain. Trimming shortened V by 6 bases and J by 4 bases, and 16 bases separated the two germline ends. The CDR3 extends over 15 amino acids. Per germline, CDR1 MNHEY and CDR2 SVGEGT. CDR3 sequence: CASRPERRLYNEQFF. In DNA form, the CDR3 reads TGTGCCAGCAGGCCTGAGAGGCGTCTGTACAATGAGCAGTTCTTC.

The CDR3 sequence: CASSTRTGFITEAFF. In DNA form, the CDR3 reads TGTGCCAGTAGTACCCGGACAGGGTTCATCACTGAAGCTTTCTTT. The chain has TRBV19 and TRBJ1-1; TRBD1 matches 8 bases. Germline lookup yields CDR1 LNHDA and CDR2 SQIVND (reference sequence). V shed 4 bases, J shed 4 bases, and the junction held 8 bases outside the gene matches. The CDR3 length is 15 residues.

V usage is TRBV5-4 and J usage is TRBJ2-7; D not resolved. The CDR3 runs to 14 residues. The V end was cut by 0 bases, the J end by 2 bases, with 9 bases between. Germline loops: CDR1 SGHNT, CDR2 YYREEE (reference sequence). CDR3 protein: CASSLERGTYEQYF. CDR3 nucleotide sequence: TGTGCCAGCAGCTTGGAGAGAGGAACCTACGAGCAGTACTTC. Drawing the rest from reference TRBV5-4 and TRBJ2-7, the complete variable domain is ETGVTQSPTHLIKTRGQQVTLRCSSQSGHNTVSWYQQALGQGPQFIFQYYREEENGRGNFPPRFSGLQFPNYSSELNVNALELDDSALYLCASSLERGTYEQYFGPGTRLTVT.